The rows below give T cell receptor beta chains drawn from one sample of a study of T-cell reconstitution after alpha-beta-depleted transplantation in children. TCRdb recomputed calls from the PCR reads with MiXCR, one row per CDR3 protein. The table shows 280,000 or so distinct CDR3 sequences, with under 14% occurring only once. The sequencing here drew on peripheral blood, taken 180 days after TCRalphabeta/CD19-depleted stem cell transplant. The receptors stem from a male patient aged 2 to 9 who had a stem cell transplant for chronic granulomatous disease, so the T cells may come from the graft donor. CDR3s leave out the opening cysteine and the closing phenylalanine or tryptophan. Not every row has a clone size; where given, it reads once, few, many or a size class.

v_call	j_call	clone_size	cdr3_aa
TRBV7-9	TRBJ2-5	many	ATSKYTSGRETQY
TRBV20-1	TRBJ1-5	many	SAIQDVNQPQH
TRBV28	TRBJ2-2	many	ASSLITGTGELF
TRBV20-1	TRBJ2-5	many	SAPTSQETQY
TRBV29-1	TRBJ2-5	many	SVEYILETQY
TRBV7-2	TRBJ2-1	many	ASSLVIGLLDNEQF
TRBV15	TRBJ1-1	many	ATSRGGTTEAF
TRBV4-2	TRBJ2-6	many	ASSQYQDRPNSGANVLT
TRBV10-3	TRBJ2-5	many	AIRDRTQETQY
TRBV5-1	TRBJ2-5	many	ASKERTAQETQY
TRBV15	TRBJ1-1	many	ATSREGLGNTEAF
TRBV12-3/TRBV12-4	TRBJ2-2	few	ASSLRAGGWIGELF
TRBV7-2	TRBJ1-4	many	ASSLDGGWGEKLF
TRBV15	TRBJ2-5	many	ATSRGGGAGQETQY
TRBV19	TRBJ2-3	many	ASSPLPGDTQY
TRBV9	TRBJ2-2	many	ASSARGLAGSGELF
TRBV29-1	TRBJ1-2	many	SVEWEYGYT
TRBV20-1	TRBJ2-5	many	SARTSGRETQY
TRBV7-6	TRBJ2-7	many	ASSGDWALKPPYEQY
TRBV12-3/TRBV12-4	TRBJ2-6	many	ASRATAGANVLT
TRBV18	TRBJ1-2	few	ASSAGTGDYGYT
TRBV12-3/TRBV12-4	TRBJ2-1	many	ASSFIVGRGLNNEQF
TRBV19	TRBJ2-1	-	ASSRGLAPYNEQF
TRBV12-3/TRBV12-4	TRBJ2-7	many	ASSLKGQGPYEQY
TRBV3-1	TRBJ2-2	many	ASSQADRTGREANTGELF
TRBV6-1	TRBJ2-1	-	ASSQWAGVYNEQF
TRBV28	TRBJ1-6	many	ASSTPGQEVSSYNSPLH
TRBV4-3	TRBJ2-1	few	ASSQDQGLSYNEQF
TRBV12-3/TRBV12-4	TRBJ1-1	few	ASSWGGRGNTEAF
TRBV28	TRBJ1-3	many	ASSLRPLGHSSGNTIY
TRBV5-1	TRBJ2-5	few	ASMGGEGVRTQY
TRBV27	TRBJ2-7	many	ASSLSRPSYEQY
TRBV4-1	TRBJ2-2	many	ASSQGQGPPGELF
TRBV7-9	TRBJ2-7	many	ASSLAAKRDSLNEQY
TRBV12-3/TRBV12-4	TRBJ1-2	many	ASSLTDTASRGYT